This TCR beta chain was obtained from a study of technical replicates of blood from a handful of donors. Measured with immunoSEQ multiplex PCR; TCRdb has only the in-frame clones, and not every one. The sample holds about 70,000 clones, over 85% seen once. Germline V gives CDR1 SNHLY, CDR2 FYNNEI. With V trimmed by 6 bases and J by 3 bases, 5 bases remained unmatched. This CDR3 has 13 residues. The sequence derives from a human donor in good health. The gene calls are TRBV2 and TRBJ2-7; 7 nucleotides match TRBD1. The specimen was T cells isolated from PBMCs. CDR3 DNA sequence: TGTGCCAGCAGAGGGGGCGTAAACTACGAGCAGTACTTC. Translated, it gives CASRGGVNYEQYF.